This T cell receptor (beta chain) comes out of a study of blood T cell repertoires in COVID-19. TCRdb keeps only in-frame clones here, not all; method: immunoSEQ multiplex PCR. The data contain tens of thousands of clones, almost 85% of them singletons. V was pared by 6 bases and J by 7 bases, with 14 bases of the junction left unmatched. Germline lookup yields CDR1 MNHEY and CDR2 SMNVEV (reference sequence). The CDR3 is made up of 15 amino acids. The gene calls are TRBV27 and TRBJ1-2; TRBD1 agrees at 7 bases. The clonotype originates from a woman aged 80 or over with acute or convalescent COVID-19. Sequencing was done on a sample of peripheral blood. The CDR3 coding sequence is TGTGCCAGCAGATCACCGACAGGGTGGTATTCTGGCTACACCTTC. It yields the protein CASRSPTGWYSGYTF.